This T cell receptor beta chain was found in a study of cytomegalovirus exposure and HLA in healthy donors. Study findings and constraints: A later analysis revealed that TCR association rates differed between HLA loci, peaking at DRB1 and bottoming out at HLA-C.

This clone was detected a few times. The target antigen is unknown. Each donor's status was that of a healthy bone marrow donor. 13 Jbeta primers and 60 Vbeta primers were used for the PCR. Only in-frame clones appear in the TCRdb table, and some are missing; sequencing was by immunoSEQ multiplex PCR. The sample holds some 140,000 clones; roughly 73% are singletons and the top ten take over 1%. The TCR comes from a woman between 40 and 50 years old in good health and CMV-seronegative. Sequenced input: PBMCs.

The CDR3 DNA is TGTGCCAGCAGTGAGGTTTTGACAGGGGGCGGATATGGCTACACCTTC. Its protein is CASSEVLTGGGYGYTF. The genes are TRBV6-1 and TRBJ1-2; 10 nucleotides match TRBD1. Unmatched junction bases numbered 9, after V lost 3 bases and J lost 5 bases. The length of the CDR3 is 16 residues. Germline V lookup: CDR1 MNHNS, CDR2 SASEGT.